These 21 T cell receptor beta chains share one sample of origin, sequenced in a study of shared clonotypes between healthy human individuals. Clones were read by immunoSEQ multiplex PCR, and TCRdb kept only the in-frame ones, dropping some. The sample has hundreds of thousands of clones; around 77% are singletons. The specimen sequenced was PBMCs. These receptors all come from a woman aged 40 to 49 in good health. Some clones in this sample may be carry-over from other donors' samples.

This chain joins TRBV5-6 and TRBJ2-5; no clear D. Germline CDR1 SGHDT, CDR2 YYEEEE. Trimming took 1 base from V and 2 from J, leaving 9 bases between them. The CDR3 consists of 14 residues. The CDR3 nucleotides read TGTGCCAGCAGCTTGCGACCGACGCAAGAGACCCAGTACTTC. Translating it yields CASSLRPTQETQYF. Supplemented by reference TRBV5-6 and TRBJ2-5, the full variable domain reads DAGVTQSPTHLIKTRGQQVTLRCSPKSGHDTVSWYQQALGQGPQFIFQYYEEEERQRGNFPDRFSGHQFPNYSSELNVNALLLGDSALYLCASSLRPTQETQYFGPGTRLLVL.

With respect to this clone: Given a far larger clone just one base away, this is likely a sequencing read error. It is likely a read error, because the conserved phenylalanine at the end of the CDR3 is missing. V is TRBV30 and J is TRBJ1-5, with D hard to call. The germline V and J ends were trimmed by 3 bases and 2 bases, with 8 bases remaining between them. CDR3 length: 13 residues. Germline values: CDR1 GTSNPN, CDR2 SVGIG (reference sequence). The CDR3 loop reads CAWSYGGNQPQHL. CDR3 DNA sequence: TGTGCCTGGAGCTATGGGGGCAATCAGCCCCAGCATCTT.

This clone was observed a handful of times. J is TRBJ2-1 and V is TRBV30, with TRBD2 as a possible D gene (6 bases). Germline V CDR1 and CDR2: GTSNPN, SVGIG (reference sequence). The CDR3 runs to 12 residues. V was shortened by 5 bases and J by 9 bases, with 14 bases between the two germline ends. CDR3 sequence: CAWCPGGGEQFF. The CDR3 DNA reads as TGTGCCTGGTGCCCTGGGGGAGGTGAGCAGTTCTTC.

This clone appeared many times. CDR3 amino acids: CASNRDGNLPRGYTF. DNA of the CDR3: TGTGCCAGCAACCGGGACGGGAACCTTCCGCGGGGCTACACCTTC. The genes are TRBV9 and TRBJ1-2; tentatively, D is TRBD1 (5 bases). Trimming stripped 6 bases from V and 8 bases from J, with 23 bases between. The CDR3 spans 15 residues. CDR1 is SGDLS and CDR2 is YYNGEE in the germline V gene.

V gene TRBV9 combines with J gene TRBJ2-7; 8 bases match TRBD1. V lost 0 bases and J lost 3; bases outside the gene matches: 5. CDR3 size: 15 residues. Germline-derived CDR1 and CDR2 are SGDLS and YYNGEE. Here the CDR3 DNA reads TGTGCCAGCAGCGTAGGCCCAGGGGGCGTCTACGAGCAGTACTTC. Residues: CASSVGPGGVYEQYF.

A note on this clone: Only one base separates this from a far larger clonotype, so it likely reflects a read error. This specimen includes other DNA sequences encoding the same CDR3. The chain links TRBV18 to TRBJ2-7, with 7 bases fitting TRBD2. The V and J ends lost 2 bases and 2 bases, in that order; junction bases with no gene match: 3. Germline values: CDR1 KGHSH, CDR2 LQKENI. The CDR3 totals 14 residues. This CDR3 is CASSPSGRAYEQYF. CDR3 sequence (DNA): TGTGCCAGCTCACCATCAGGGAGGGCCTACGAGCAGTACTTC.

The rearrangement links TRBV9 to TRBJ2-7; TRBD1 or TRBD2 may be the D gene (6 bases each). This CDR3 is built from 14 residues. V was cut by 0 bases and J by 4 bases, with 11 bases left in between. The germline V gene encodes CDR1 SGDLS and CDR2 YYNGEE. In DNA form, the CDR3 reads TGTGCCAGCAGCGTAGGGGGGGCTGATTACGAGCAGTACTTC. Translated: CASSVGGADYEQYF.

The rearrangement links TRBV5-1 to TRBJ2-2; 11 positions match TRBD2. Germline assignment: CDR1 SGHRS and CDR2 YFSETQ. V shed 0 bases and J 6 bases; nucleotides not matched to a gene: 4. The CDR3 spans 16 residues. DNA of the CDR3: TGCGCCAGCAGCTTGGGGTCTAGCGGGAGGCCCGGGGAGCTGTTTTTT. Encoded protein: CASSLGSSGRPGELFF.

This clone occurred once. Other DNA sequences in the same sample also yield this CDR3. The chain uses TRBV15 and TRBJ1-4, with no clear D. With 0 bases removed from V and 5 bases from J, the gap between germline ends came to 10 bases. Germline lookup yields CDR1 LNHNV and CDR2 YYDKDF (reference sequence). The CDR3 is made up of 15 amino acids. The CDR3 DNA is TGTGCCACCAGCAGAGATTTTGGGGAGAATGAAAAACTGTTTTTT. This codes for CATSRDFGENEKLFF.

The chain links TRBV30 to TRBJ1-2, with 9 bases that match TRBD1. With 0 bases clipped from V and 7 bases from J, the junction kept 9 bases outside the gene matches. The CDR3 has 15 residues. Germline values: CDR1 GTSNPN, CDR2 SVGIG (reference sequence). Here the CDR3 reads CAWSVLTGGVGGYTF. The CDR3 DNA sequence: TGTGCCTGGAGTGTACTGACAGGGGGGGTAGGTGGCTACACCTTC.

The CDR3 region has the DNA TGTGCCAGCAGCTTTCGCGGCAGGAACTATGGCTACACCTTC. Protein sequence: CASSFRGRNYGYTF. The chain carries TRBV5-6 and TRBJ1-2; D remains ambiguous. The CDR3 runs 14 residues. The germline V gene encodes CDR1 SGHDT and CDR2 YYEEEE. The V and J ends lost 2 bases and 2 bases respectively, with 10 bases between them.

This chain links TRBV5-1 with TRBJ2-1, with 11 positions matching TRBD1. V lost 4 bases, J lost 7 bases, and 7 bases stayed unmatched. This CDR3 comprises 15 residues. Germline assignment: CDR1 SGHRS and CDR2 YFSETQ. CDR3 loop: CASSLRTGGGNEQFF. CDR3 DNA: TGCGCCAGCAGCCTCAGGACAGGGGGCGGAAATGAGCAGTTCTTC.

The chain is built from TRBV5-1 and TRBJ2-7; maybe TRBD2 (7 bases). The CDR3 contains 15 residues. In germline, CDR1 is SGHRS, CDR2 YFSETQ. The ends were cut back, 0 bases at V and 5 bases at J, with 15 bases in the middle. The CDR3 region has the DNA TGCGCCAGCAGCTTGGAAGCTCAGGGGAGGGACGAGCAGTACTTC. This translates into CASSLEAQGRDEQYF.

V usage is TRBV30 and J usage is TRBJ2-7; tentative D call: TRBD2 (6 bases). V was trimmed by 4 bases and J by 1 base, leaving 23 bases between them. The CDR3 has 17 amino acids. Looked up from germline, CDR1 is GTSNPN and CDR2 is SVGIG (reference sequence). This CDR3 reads CAWTPLGSTGLSYEQYF. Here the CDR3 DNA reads TGTGCCTGGACTCCGCTAGGGTCGACGGGACTTTCCTACGAGCAGTACTTC.

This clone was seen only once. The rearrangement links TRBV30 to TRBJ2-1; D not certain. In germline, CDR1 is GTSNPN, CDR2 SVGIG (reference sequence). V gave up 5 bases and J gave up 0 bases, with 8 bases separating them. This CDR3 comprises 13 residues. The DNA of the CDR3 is TGTGCCTGGGCGACAAGCTCCTACAATGAGCAGTTCTTC. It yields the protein CAWATSSYNEQFF.

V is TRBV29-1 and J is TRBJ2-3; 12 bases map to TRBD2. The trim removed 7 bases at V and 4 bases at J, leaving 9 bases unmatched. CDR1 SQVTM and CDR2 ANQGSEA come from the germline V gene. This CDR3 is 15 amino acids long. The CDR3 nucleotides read TGCAGCGCCGCGCTAGCGGGAGGGCCGCCAGATACGCAGTATTTT. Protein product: CSAALAGGPPDTQYF.

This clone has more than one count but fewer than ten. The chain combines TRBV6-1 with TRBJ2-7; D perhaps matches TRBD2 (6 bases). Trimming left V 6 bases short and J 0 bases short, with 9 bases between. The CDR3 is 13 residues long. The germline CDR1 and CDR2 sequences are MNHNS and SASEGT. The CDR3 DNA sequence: TGTGCCAGCAGAGGAGGGGCCTCCTACGAGCAGTACTTC. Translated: CASRGGASYEQYF.

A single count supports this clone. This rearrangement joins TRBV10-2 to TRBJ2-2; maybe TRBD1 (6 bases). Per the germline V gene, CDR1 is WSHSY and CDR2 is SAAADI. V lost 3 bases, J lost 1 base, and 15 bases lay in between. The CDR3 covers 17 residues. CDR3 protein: CASSDRAVRGNTGELFF. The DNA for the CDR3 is TGCGCCAGCAGTGATCGGGCCGTCAGGGGGAACACCGGGGAGCTGTTTTTT.

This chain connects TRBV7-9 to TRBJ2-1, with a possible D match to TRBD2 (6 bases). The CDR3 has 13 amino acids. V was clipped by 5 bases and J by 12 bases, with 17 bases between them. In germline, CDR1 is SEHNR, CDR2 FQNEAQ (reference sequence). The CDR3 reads CASSRRENSPQFF. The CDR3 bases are TGTGCCAGCAGCCGGCGGGAAAACTCGCCGCAGTTCTTC.

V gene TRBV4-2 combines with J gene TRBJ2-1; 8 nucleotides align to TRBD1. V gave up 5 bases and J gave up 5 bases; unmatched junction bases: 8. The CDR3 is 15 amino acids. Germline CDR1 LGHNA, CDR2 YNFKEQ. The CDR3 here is CASSKPDRDHNEQFF. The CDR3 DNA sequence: TGTGCCAGCAGCAAGCCGGACAGGGACCACAATGAGCAGTTCTTC.

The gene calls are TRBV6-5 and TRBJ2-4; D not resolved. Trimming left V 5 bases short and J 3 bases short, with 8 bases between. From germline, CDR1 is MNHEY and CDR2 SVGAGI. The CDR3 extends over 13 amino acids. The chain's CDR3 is CASSRTIKNIQYF. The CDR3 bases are TGTGCCAGCAGTCGGACCATCAAAAACATTCAGTACTTC.